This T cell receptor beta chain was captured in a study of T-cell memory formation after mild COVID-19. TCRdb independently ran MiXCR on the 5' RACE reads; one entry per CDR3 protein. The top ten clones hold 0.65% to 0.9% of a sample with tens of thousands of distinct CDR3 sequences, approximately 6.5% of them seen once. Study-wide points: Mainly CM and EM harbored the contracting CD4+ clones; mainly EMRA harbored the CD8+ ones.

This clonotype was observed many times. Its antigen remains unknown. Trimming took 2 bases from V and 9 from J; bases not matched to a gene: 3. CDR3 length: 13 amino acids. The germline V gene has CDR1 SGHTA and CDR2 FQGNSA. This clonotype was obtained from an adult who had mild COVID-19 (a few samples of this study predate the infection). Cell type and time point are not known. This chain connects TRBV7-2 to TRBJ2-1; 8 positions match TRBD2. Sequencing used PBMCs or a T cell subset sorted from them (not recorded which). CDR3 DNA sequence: TGTGCCAGCAGCTTACAAGCGGGAGCTGAGCAGTTCTTC. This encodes CASSLQAGAEQFF.